The sequence of this T cell receptor (beta chain) was determined in a study of tumor and adjacent non-tumor tissue in lung cancer. Looking at the study overall: Samples averaged approximately 3.9 million productive TCRbeta reads each.

Study findings and constraints: Compared with tumor, normal lung showed significantly lower TCR diversity.

With respect to this clonotype: Its antigen remains unidentified.

No cell sorting was done before RNA was extracted from the tissue. The library came from three nested PCR rounds adapted from ARM-PCR protocols. One entry per CDR3 protein results from TCRdb running MiXCR on the multiplex PCR reads. This sample yields about 81,000 distinct CDR3 sequences, of which approximately 72% are seen a single time; about 9.2% belongs to the top ten. V was cut by 6 bases and J by 7 bases, with 15 bases left in between. Germline loops: CDR1 MNHEY, CDR2 SVGAGI. This CDR3 region has 14 residues. Sequenced sample: lung tumor tissue. V and J are TRBV6-5 and TRBJ2-2, with unresolved D. This TCR came from a woman aged 40-49 years with non-small cell lung cancer. The CDR3 DNA follows: TGTGCCAGCAGCCGTGACGGTACCATCGGGGAGCTGTTTTTT. Its translation is CASSRDGTIGELFF.